This note documents a single T cell receptor beta chain sequence. Its target is not known. These data are taken from a study of T cells in Graves' hyperthyroidism and ophthalmopathy. Hyperthyroidism had been newly diagnosed in patients aged 18 to 65, and its duration was under 2 months. Using RNA transcripts as the source, TCR beta CDR3 regions were amplified. The HTBI primer set was used in a first-round RT-PCR of the TCR CDR3. TCRdb itself ran the multiplex PCR reads through MiXCR, one entry per CDR3 protein. The data show approximately 270,000 distinct CDR3 sequences, with about 14% seen just once and 13% held by the top ten. The germline V and J ends were trimmed by 3 bases and 7 bases, with 12 bases remaining between them. CDR3 length equals 13 residues. Findings of the study overall: In the blood, most expanded thyroid clonotypes above 0.001 appeared as well.

The rearrangement uses TRBV12-3 or TRBV12-4 and TRBJ1-2; D call uncertain. The sequence was collected from a middle-aged woman with Graves' hyperthyroidism that later progressed to Graves' ophthalmopathy. Sequenced: blood. CDR3 region: CASSLSGNGGYTF. CDR3 coding DNA: TGTGCCAGCAGTTTGTCCGGGAATGGTGGCTACACCTTC.